The 14 T cell receptor beta chains reported below all come from one sample, sequenced in a study of cytomegalovirus exposure and HLA in healthy donors. PCR primers comprised 60 Vbeta and 13 Jbeta primers. The method was immunoSEQ multiplex PCR; TCRdb's version includes in-frame clones alone and lacks a portion of them. The sample lists about 160,000 clones, over 65% occurring once. Sequences were obtained from PBMCs. The receptors shown here come from a man aged 40-50 years in good health and CMV-seropositive.

The rearrangement uses TRBV6-5 and TRBJ1-3, with D unclear. The length of the CDR3 is 12 residues. The germline gives CDR1 MNHEY, CDR2 SVGAGI. The germline V and J ends were trimmed by 11 bases and 0 bases, with 8 bases remaining between them. CDR3: CAAGISGNTIYF. CDR3 in DNA: TGTGCCGCGGGGATCTCTGGAAACACCATATATTTT.

This clone was recorded a few times. The chain joins TRBV21-1 to TRBJ2-3; TRBD2, the table's D call, was not compared with the DNA. TRBV21-1 is recorded as a pseudogene. The CDR3 consists of 17 residues. CDR3 sequence (DNA): TGTGCCAGCAGCAAAGAGAGGGGTAGCGGGCAACCAGATACGCAGTATTTT. Translated, it gives CASSKERGSGQPDTQYF.

The chain is built from TRBV2 and TRBJ1-5; D is perhaps TRBD1 (5 bases). The CDR3 is made up of 16 amino acids. In germline, CDR1 is SNHLY, CDR2 FYNNEI. The V end lost 7 bases, the J end lost 1 base, and 17 bases lay between the germline ends. CDR3 sequence (DNA): TGTGCCAGCACCCGAAGGGGAGGACACAGCAATCAGCCCCAGCATTTT. It encodes CASTRRGGHSNQPQHF.

Note on this clone: One junction end does not reproduce the germline sequence, and a read error may be involved. The chain is built from TRBV7-9 and TRBJ1-6; D is unresolved. Germline V gene lookup returns CDR1 SEHNR and CDR2 FQNEAQ (reference sequence). The CDR3 sequence is 17 residues long. In nucleotides, the CDR3 is TGCGCCAGCAGCTTCCATAGGAGGCAGAGCAATAATTCACCCCTCCACTTT. Protein: CASSFHRRQSNNSPLHF.

V is TRBV27 and J is TRBJ2-2, with a possible D match to TRBD2 (5 bases). Trimming stripped 2 bases from V and 7 bases from J, with 11 bases between. Germline V CDR1 and CDR2: MNHEY, SMNVEV (reference sequence). The CDR3 is 14 residues long. CDR3 in DNA: TGTGCCAGCAGTTTAGGAGGTTATGTCGGGGAGCTGTTTTTT. Protein sequence: CASSLGGYVGELFF.

The V call is TRBV6-6, the J call TRBJ1-1; D is unresolved. Germline V gene sequence: CDR1 MNHNY, CDR2 SVGAGI (reference sequence). With 7 bases removed from V and 4 bases from J, the gap between germline ends came to 13 bases. The length of the CDR3 is 13 residues. The CDR3, as DNA: TGTGCCAGCACCTCTCCCCCGAGCACTGAAGCTTTCTTT. This encodes CASTSPPSTEAFF.

This chain links TRBV27 with TRBJ2-5; a possible D gene is TRBD1 (6 bases). V was shortened by 7 bases and J by 0 bases, with 15 bases between the two germline ends. The CDR3 loop spans 15 amino acids. Germline loops: CDR1 MNHEY, CDR2 SMNVEV (reference sequence). The CDR3 sequence is CASNQGGGYQETQYF. CDR3 DNA: TGTGCCAGCAACCAAGGGGGTGGGTACCAAGAGACCCAGTACTTC.

This chain connects TRBV29-1 to TRBJ2-3; tentative D call: TRBD2 (8 bases). The V end lost 6 bases, the J end lost 0 bases, and 16 bases lay between the germline ends. Per the germline V gene, CDR1 is SQVTM and CDR2 is ANQGSEA. The CDR3 has 15 residues. The CDR3 DNA follows: TGCAGCGTAGGGGGCGGGGGGCTGAGCACAGATACGCAGTATTTT. Translating it yields CSVGGGGLSTDTQYF.

With regard to this clone: The sample contains more than one DNA sequence encoding this CDR3. This chain joins TRBV7-9 and TRBJ2-7, with D possibly TRBD1 on 5 matching bases. Germline V CDR1 and CDR2: SEHNR, FQNEAQ (reference sequence). The CDR3 spans 14 residues. The V end was cut by 4 bases, the J end by 1 base, with 11 bases between. This CDR3 is CASSSSRDSYEQYF. The CDR3 DNA follows: TGTGCCAGCAGCTCGTCCAGGGATTCCTACGAGCAGTACTTC. Full variable domain (rest looked up from reference TRBV7-9 and TRBJ2-7): DTGVSQNPRHKITKRGQNVTFRCDPISEHNRLYWYRQTLGQGPEFLTYFQNEAQLEKSRLLSDRFSAERPKGSFSTLEIQRTEQGDSAMYLCASSSSRDSYEQYFGPGTRLTVT.

The rearrangement links TRBV2 to TRBJ2-7; 7 bases match TRBD1. Germline loops: CDR1 SNHLY, CDR2 FYNNEI. CDR3 length: 14 amino acids. Trimming removed 7 bases from V and 0 bases from J; junction bases left unmatched: 6. This CDR3 is CASTLGTVSYEQYF. As DNA, the CDR3 is TGTGCCAGCACCCTTGGGACAGTCTCCTACGAGCAGTACTTC.

The chain has TRBV5-1 and TRBJ1-1, with D possibly TRBD1 on 5 matching bases. CDR3 length: 14 residues. Trimming pared 0 bases from V and 1 base from J, leaving 7 bases between. Per the germline V gene, CDR1 is SGHRS and CDR2 is YFSETQ. CDR3 residues: CASSLGTGNTEAFF. CDR3 bases: TGCGCCAGCAGCTTGGGTACAGGGAACACTGAAGCTTTCTTT.

This clone turned up a few times. This sequence joins TRBV19 and TRBJ2-5; D gene uncertain. V was shortened by 5 bases and J by 9 bases, with 13 bases between the two germline ends. The CDR3 covers 12 residues. CDR1 is LNHDA, CDR2 SQIVND, per germline (reference sequence). The CDR3 nucleotides are TGTGCCAGTAGTGGCCGACTTGGATCCCAGTACTTC. It yields the protein CASSGRLGSQYF. The entire variable domain, with the rest obtained from reference TRBV19 and TRBJ2-5, is as follows: DGGITQSPKYLFRKEGQNVTLSCEQNLNHDAMYWYRQDPGQGLRLIYYSQIVNDFQKGDIAEGYSVSREKKESFPLTVTSAQKNPTAFYLCASSGRLGSQYFGPGTRLLVL.

A single count supports this clone. The genes are TRBV19 and TRBJ2-7; 8 bases align to TRBD1. CDR1 is LNHDA and CDR2 is SQIVND in the germline V gene (reference sequence). V shed 3 bases and J 3 bases; nucleotides not matched to a gene: 7. The CDR3 consists of 15 residues. The CDR3: CASSIATGAFYEQYF. The DNA for the CDR3 is TGTGCCAGTAGTATCGCGACAGGGGCCTTCTACGAGCAGTACTTC.

This clone was seen more than once but under ten times. The rearrangement links TRBV6-6 to TRBJ1-5, with D possibly TRBD1 on 6 matching bases. Germline CDR1 and CDR2: MNHNY and SVGAGI (reference sequence). This CDR3 comprises 13 residues. V lost 5 bases to trimming and J lost 8 bases, with 13 bases between them. The chain's CDR3 is CASSPQGSEPQHF. The CDR3 DNA sequence: TGTGCCAGCAGTCCCCAGGGGTCGGAGCCCCAGCATTTT.